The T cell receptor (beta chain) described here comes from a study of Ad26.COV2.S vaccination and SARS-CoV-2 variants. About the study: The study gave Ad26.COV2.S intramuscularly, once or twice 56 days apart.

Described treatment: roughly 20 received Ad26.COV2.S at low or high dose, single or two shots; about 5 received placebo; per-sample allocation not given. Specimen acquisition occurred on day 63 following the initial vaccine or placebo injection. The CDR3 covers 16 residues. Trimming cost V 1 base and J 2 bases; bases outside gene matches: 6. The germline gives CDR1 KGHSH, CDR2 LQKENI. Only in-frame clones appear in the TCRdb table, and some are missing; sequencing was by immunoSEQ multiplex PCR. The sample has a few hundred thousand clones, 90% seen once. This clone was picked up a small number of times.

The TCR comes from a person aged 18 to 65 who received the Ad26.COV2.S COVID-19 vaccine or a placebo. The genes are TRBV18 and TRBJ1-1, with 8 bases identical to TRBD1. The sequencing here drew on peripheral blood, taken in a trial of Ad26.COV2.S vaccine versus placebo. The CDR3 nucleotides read TGTGCCAGCTCACCACTCCAGGGGGCATTAAACACTGAAGCTTTCTTT. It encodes CASSPLQGALNTEAFF.